This TCR beta chain was retrieved from a study of T cell responses to AZD1222 COVID-19 vaccine. On this clone itself: Its antigen is unidentified.

Germline V gene sequence: CDR1 SGHTA, CDR2 FQGNSA. V gave up 0 bases and J gave up 3 bases, with 15 bases separating them. This CDR3 spans 17 amino acids. General observations from the study: Nearly half of spike-specific TCRs reportedly target variant regions that are unmutated in the B.1.351 and B.1.1.7 variants.

The data were produced by immunoSEQ multiplex PCR, yet TCRdb's version contains in-frame clones alone and is incomplete. Altogether tens of thousands of clones are present, roughly 89% being singletons, with the ten largest covering less than 5.5%. The V gene is TRBV7-2, the J gene TRBJ1-3; D is uncertain. The TCR originated in an adult in good health. Here the sequenced sample was peripheral blood, taken on day 0 of MenACWY control vaccination. CDR3 bases: TGTGCCAGCAGCTTAGCCTTAGGTGACGTTGATGGAAACACCATATATTTT. Its translation: CASSLALGDVDGNTIYF.